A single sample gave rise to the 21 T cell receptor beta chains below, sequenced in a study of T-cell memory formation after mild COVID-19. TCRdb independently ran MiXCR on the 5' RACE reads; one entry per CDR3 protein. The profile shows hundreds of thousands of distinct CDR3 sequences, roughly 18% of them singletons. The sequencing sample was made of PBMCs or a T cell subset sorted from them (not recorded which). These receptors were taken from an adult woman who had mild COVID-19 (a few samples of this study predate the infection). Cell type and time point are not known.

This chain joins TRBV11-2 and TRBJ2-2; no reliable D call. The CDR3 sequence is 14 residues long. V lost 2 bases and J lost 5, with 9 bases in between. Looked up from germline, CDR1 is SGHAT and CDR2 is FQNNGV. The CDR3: CASSLLGWTGELFF. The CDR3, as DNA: TGTGCCAGCAGCTTACTAGGTTGGACCGGGGAGCTGTTTTTT.

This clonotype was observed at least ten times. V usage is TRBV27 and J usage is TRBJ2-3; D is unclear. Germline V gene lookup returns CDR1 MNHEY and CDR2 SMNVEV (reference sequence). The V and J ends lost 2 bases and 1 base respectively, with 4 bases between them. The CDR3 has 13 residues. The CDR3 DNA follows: TGTGCCAGCAGTTTAGTCGGCACAGATACGCAGTATTTT. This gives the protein CASSLVGTDTQYF.

The CDR3 DNA reads TGTGCCAGCAGCTTCATTGCGGGATTGAACACCGGGGAGCTGTTTTTT. This sequence encodes CASSFIAGLNTGELFF. This chain links TRBV5-6 with TRBJ2-2; possible D gene TRBD2, 6 bases. The length of the CDR3 is 16 residues. The V gene lost 2 bases and the J gene lost 1 base, with 12 bases spanning the gap. CDR1 and CDR2 from the germline V gene are SGHDT and YYEEEE. The complete variable domain, with remaining parts taken from reference TRBV5-6 and TRBJ2-2, reads DAGVTQSPTHLIKTRGQQVTLRCSPKSGHDTVSWYQQALGQGPQFIFQYYEEEERQRGNFPDRFSGHQFPNYSSELNVNALLLGDSALYLCASSFIAGLNTGELFFGEGSRLTVL.

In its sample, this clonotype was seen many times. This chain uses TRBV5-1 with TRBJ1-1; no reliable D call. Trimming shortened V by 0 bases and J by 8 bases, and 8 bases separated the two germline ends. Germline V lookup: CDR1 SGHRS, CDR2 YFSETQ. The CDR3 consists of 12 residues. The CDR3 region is CASSLGSSEAFF. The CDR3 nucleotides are TGCGCCAGCAGCTTGGGTAGCTCCGAAGCTTTCTTT.

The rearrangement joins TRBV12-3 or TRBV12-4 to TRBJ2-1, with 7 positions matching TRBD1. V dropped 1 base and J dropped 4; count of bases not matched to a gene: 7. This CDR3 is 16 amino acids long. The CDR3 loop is CASSLGGTVKYNEQFF. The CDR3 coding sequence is TGTGCCAGCAGTTTAGGGGGGACAGTGAAATACAATGAGCAGTTCTTC.

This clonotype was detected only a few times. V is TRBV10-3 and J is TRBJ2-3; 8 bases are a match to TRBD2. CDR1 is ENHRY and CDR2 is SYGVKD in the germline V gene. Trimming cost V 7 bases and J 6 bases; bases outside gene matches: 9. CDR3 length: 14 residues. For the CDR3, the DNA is TGTGCCATCACCGAGCAAAGCGGGAGTGATACGCAGTATTTT. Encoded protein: CAITEQSGSDTQYF.

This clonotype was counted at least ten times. CDR3 sequence: CASSLEIGADTQYF. The DNA of the CDR3 is TGTGCCAGCAGCCTGGAGATCGGGGCAGATACGCAGTATTTT. V is TRBV5-6 and J is TRBJ2-3, with TRBD2 as a possible D gene (5 bases). CDR3 size: 14 residues. Germline lookup yields CDR1 SGHDT and CDR2 YYEEEE. Trimming pared 4 bases from V and 4 bases from J, leaving 13 bases between.

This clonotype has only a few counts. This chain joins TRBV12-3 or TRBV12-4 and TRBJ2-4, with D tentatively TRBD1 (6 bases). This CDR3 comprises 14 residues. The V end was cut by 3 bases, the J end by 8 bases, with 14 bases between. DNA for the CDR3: TGTGCCAGCAGTTTGGGGACCAACAGGGACATTCAGTACTTC. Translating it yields CASSLGTNRDIQYF.

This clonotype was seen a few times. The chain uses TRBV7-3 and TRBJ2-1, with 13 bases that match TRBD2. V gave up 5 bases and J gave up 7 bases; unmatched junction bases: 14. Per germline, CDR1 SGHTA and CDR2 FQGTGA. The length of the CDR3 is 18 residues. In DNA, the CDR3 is TGTGCCAGCAGCCACACGCGGGAGGGACTAGCGGGAAGTAATGAGCAGTTCTTC. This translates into CASSHTREGLAGSNEQFF.

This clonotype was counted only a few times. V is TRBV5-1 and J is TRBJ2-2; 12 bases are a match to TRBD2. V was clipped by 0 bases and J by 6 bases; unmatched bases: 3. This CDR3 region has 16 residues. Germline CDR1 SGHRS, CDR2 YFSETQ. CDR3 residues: CASSLELAGGPGELFF. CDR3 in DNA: TGCGCCAGCAGCTTGGAACTAGCGGGAGGCCCCGGGGAGCTGTTTTTT.

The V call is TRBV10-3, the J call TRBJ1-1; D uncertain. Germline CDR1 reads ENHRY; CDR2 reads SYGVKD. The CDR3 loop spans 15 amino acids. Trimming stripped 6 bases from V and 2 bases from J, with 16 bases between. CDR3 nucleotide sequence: TGTGCCATCAGCCTGCCCCCGGGAACTAACACTGAAGCTTTCTTT. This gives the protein CAISLPPGTNTEAFF.

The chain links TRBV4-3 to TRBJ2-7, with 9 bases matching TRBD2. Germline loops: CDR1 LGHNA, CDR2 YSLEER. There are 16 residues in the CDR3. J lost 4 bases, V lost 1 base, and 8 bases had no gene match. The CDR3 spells CASSQGEGTSPYEQYF. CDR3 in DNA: TGCGCCAGCAGCCAAGGGGAGGGGACTAGCCCATACGAGCAGTACTTC.

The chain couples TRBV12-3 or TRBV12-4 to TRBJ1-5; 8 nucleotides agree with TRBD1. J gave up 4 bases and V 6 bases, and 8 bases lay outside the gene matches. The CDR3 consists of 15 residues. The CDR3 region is CASSLGRGLNQPQHF. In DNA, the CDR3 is TGTGCCAGCAGCCTGGGCAGGGGGCTGAATCAGCCCCAGCATTTT.

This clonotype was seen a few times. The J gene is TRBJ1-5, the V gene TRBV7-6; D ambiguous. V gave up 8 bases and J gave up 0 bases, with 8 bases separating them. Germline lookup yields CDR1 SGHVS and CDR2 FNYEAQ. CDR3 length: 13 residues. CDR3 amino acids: CASARNSNQPQHF. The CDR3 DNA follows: TGTGCCAGCGCCCGTAATAGCAATCAGCCCCAGCATTTT.

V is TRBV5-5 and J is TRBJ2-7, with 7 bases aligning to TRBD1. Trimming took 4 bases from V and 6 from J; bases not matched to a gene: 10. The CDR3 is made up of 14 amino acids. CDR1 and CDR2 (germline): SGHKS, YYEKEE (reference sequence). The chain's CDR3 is CASSPGQWESEQYF. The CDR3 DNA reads TGTGCCAGCAGCCCGGGACAGTGGGAATCCGAGCAGTACTTC.

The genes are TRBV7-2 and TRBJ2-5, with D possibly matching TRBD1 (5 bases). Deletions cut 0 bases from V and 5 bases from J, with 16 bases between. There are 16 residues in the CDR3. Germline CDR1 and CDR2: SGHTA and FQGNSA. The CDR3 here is CASSLAGQGARETQYF. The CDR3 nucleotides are TGTGCCAGCAGCTTAGCGGGTCAAGGGGCCAGGGAGACCCAGTACTTC.

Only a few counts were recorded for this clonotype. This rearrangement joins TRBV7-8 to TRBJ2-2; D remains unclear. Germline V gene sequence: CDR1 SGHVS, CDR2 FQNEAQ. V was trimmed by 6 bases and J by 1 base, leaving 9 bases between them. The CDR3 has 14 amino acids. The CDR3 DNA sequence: TGTGCCAGCAGTAAAATCCAGAACACCGGGGAGCTGTTTTTT. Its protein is CASSKIQNTGELFF.

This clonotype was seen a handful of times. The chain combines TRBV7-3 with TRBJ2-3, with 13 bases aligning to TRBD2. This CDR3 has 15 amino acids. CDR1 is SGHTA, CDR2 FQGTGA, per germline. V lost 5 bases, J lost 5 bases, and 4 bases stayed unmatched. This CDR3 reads CASSLGTSGIDTQYF. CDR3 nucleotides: TGTGCCAGCAGCCTAGGGACTAGCGGGATAGATACGCAGTATTTT.

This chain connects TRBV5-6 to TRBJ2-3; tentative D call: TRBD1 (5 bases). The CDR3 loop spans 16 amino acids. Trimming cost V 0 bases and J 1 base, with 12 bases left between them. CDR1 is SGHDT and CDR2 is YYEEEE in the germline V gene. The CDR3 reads CASSLEGVRGTDTQYF. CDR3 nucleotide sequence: TGTGCCAGCAGCTTGGAAGGGGTTAGGGGCACAGATACGCAGTATTTT.

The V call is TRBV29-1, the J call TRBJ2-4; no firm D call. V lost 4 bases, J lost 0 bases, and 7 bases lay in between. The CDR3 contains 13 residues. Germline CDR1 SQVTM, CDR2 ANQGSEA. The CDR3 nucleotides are TGCAGCGTTGGGGTTGTAGCCAAAAACATTCAGTACTTC. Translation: CSVGVVAKNIQYF.

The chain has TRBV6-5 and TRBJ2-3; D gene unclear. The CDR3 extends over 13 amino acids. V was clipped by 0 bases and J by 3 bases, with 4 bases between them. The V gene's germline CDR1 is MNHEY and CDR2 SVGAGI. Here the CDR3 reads CASSYSKTDTQYF. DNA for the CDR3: TGTGCCAGCAGTTACTCGAAAACAGATACGCAGTATTTT.